The 17 T cell receptor beta chains given below trace back to one sample, sequenced in a study of regulatory T cells in long-lasting Graves disease. Time point indicated: newly diagnosed GD, antithyroid drugs for less than 3 months. RNA from PBMCs was the source of the TCR library. Researchers made TCR beta libraries by using iRepertoire HTBI primers and running Arm-PCR on CDR3 regions. In TCRdb, the multiplex PCR reads were re-called with MiXCR into one record per CDR3 protein. Among some 490,000 distinct CDR3 sequences, 9.5% to 15% were seen once, and the ten largest hold roughly 9.3%. This sample also appeared in a second study, on T cells in Graves' hyperthyroidism and ophthalmopathy.

The sequencing used peripheral blood mononuclear cells (PBMCs), collected at new diagnosis, from a patient treated with antithyroid drugs. The receptors were sampled from a woman between 25 and 40 years old with Graves disease.

This clonotype was recorded at least ten times. The chain couples TRBV7-8 to TRBJ2-2; D is undetermined. Germline CDR1 is SGHVS and CDR2 is FQNEAQ. The length of the CDR3 is 13 residues. V was clipped by 7 bases and J by 1 base, with 7 bases between them. This chain's CDR3 is CASNAVNTGELFF. The CDR3 coding sequence is TGTGCCAGCAATGCGGTGAACACCGGGGAGCTGTTTTTT.

This clonotype has a handful of counts. With a much larger clone just one base away, this may be a read error. This chain links TRBV2 with TRBJ2-3; 7 nucleotides match TRBD1. Germline CDR1 reads SNHLY; CDR2 reads FYNNEI. The CDR3 has 15 residues. Trimming removed 3 bases from V and 1 base from J; junction bases left unmatched: 4. Here the CDR3 DNA reads TGTGCCAGCAGTGAGGGGCAGGGGGGCACAGATACGCAGTATTTT. Residues: CASSEGQGGTDTQYF. The whole variable domain, filled in from reference TRBV2 and TRBJ2-3, reads EPEVTQTPSHQVTQMGQEVILRCVPISNHLYFYWYRQILGQKVEFLVSFYNNEISEKSEIFDDQFSVERPDGSNFTLKIRSTKLEDSAMYFCASSEGQGGTDTQYFGPGTRLTVL.

The chain employs TRBV20-1 and TRBJ2-5; D uncertain. The germline gives CDR1 DFQATT, CDR2 SNEGSKA (reference sequence). This CDR3 has 13 amino acids. V lost 5 bases to trimming and J lost 1 base, with 11 bases between them. CDR3 sequence (DNA): TGCAGTGCTGACCGGGCCTTCCAAGAGACCCAGTACTTC. Protein: CSADRAFQETQYF.

Many counts were recorded for this clonotype. The chain uses TRBV20-1 and TRBJ2-5; 9 nucleotides agree with TRBD1. The V gene end was trimmed by 0 bases and the J gene end by 5 bases; junction bases not matched to a gene: 16. The CDR3 consists of 18 residues. CDR1 is DFQATT and CDR2 is SNEGSKA in the germline V gene (reference sequence). The CDR3 DNA is TGCAGTGCTAGAGATGTGGGACAGGGCCCTCTAGGAGGGGAGACCCAGTACTTC. Amino acid sequence: CSARDVGQGPLGGETQYF.

The rearrangement uses TRBV30 and TRBJ1-1; D possibly corresponds to TRBD1 (6 bases). From germline, CDR1 is GTSNPN and CDR2 SVGIG (reference sequence). The CDR3 spans 13 residues. V dropped 3 bases and J dropped 5 bases, with 13 bases sitting between them. The CDR3 protein is CAWRTGLRTEAFF. CDR3 DNA sequence: TGTGCCTGGAGAACAGGGCTACGGACTGAAGCTTTCTTT.

This clonotype has at least ten counts. Here the CDR3 reads CASSRVGPYGYTF. The CDR3 DNA follows: TGTGCCAGCAGTCGAGTGGGTCCCTATGGCTACACCTTC. The chain links TRBV3-1 to TRBJ1-2; D is uncertain. Germline values: CDR1 LGHDT, CDR2 YNNKEL (reference sequence). V lost 6 bases to trimming and J lost 4 bases, with 12 bases between them. CDR3 size: 13 residues.

This clonotype came up many times. This chain connects TRBV15 to TRBJ2-3; no definite D call. This CDR3 is built from 15 residues. V was clipped by 0 bases and J by 4 bases, with 11 bases between them. Germline CDR1 LNHNV, CDR2 YYDKDF (reference sequence). The CDR3 protein is CATSRDPKAADTQYF. CDR3 sequence (DNA): TGTGCCACCAGCAGAGACCCGAAGGCGGCAGATACGCAGTATTTT.

The rearrangement joins TRBV29-1 to TRBJ2-5; 15 bases fit TRBD2. V was clipped by 3 bases and J by 7 bases; unmatched bases: 3. CDR3 length: 14 residues. CDR1 is SQVTM and CDR2 is ANQGSEA in the germline V gene. The CDR3 DNA reads TGCAGCGTTGATAAGGGACTAGCGGGAGGGACCCAGTACTTC. Its protein product is CSVDKGLAGGTQYF.

The rearrangement links TRBV20-1 to TRBJ1-2, with 10 bases fitting TRBD1. The ends lost 5 bases at V and 3 bases at J; junction bases unmatched: 6. The CDR3 consists of 14 residues. Germline CDR1 reads DFQATT; CDR2 reads SNEGSKA (reference sequence). CDR3 sequence: CSAPGQGGHYGYTF. CDR3 DNA: TGCAGTGCTCCCGGACAGGGGGGACACTATGGCTACACCTTC.

This clonotype was picked up a small number of times. This chain connects TRBV4-1 to TRBJ1-5, with TRBD1 matching over 8 bases. This CDR3 is built from 15 residues. CDR1 is MGHRA, CDR2 YSYEKL, per germline. V shed 4 bases and J 7 bases; nucleotides not matched to a gene: 9. CDR3 loop: CASSPDRGAGQPQHF. DNA for the CDR3: TGCGCCAGCAGCCCCGACAGGGGAGCAGGGCAGCCCCAGCATTTT.

This clonotype showed up many times. Relative to the germline gene, one junction end is altered; a read error may explain this. This chain uses TRBV3-1 with TRBJ1-5; no firm D call. Germline V CDR1 and CDR2: LGHDT, YNNKEL (reference sequence). There are 14 residues in the CDR3. Here the CDR3 reads CASSQGHSNQPQHF. The CDR3 DNA is TGTGCCAGCAGTCAAGGGCATAGCAATCAGCCCCAGCATTTT.

The rearrangement uses TRBV6-1 and TRBJ1-1; D remains ambiguous. The CDR3 totals 14 residues. Trimming shortened V by 5 bases and J by 1 base, and 11 bases separated the two germline ends. From germline, CDR1 is MNHNS and CDR2 SASEGT. CDR3 amino acids: CASSPITANTEAFF. In nucleotides, the CDR3 is TGTGCCAGCAGTCCTATAACAGCGAACACTGAAGCTTTCTTT.

A note on this clonotype: A clone one base away is much larger, so this may be a read error. The V gene is TRBV2, the J gene TRBJ2-1; TRBD1 aligns across 12 bases. This CDR3 has 15 amino acids. J lost 13 bases, V lost 5 bases, and 12 bases had no gene match. Germline V gene sequence: CDR1 SNHLY, CDR2 FYNNEI. CDR3 sequence reads: CASSLGTGGRETQFF. The DNA of the CDR3 is TGTGCCAGCAGTCTAGGGACAGGGGGCAGGGAGACCCAGTTCTTC.

Here the CDR3 DNA reads TGTGCCAGCAGCTTAGCGTTCATGACCGGGGAGCTGTTTTTT. Its translation is CASSLAFMTGELFF. The chain recombines TRBV7-9 with TRBJ2-2; D gene unclear. The CDR3 spans 14 residues. Germline V gene lookup returns CDR1 SEHNR and CDR2 FQNEAQ (reference sequence). Trimming pared 0 bases from V and 5 bases from J, leaving 7 bases between.

The chain has TRBV27 and TRBJ2-3, with D maybe TRBD2 (6 bases). Germline CDR1 and CDR2: MNHEY and SMNVEV (reference sequence). Trimming removed 6 bases from V and 0 bases from J, with 13 bases in between. CDR3 length equals 15 residues. The CDR3 region has the DNA TGTGCCAGCAGGGTACGAAGCGGGAGCACAGATACGCAGTATTTT. This codes for CASRVRSGSTDTQYF.

This clonotype was seen ten or more times. The gene calls are TRBV10-3 and TRBJ2-5, with 7 positions matching TRBD1. The CDR3 extends over 15 amino acids. CDR1 and CDR2 from the germline V gene are ENHRY and SYGVKD. V was pared by 0 bases and J by 3 bases, with 4 bases of the junction left unmatched. CDR3 coding DNA: TGTGCCATCAGTGAGTCGACAGGGTTGAAAGAGACCCAGTACTTC. This codes for CAISESTGLKETQYF.

The chain recombines TRBV5-1 with TRBJ2-5; D unresolved. This CDR3 has 12 residues. V gave up 5 bases and J gave up 5 bases, with 10 bases separating them. Per germline, CDR1 SGHRS and CDR2 YFSETQ. The CDR3, as DNA: TGCGCCAGCAGAAGACAACAGGAGACCCAGTACTTC. It codes for CASRRQQETQYF.